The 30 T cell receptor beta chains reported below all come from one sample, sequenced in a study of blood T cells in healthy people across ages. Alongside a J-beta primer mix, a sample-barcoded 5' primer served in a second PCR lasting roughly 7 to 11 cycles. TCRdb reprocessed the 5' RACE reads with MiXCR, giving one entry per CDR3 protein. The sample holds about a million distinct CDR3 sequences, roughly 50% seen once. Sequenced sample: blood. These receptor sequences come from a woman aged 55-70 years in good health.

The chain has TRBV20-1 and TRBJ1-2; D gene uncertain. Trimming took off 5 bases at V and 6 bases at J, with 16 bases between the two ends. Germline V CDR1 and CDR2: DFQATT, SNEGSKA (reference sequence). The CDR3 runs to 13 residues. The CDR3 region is CSAQSWGGNGYTF. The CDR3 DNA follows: TGCAGTGCTCAGTCTTGGGGTGGGAATGGCTACACCTTC.

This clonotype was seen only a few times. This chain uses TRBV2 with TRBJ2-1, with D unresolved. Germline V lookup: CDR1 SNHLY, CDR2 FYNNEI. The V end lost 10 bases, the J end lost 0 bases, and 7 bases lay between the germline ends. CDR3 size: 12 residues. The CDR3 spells CATSRSYNEQFF. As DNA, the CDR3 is TGTGCCACAAGTCGCTCCTACAATGAGCAGTTCTTC. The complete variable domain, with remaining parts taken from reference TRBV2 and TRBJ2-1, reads EPEVTQTPSHQVTQMGQEVILRCVPISNHLYFYWYRQILGQKVEFLVSFYNNEISEKSEIFDDQFSVERPDGSNFTLKIRSTKLEDSAMYFCATSRSYNEQFFGPGTRLTVL.

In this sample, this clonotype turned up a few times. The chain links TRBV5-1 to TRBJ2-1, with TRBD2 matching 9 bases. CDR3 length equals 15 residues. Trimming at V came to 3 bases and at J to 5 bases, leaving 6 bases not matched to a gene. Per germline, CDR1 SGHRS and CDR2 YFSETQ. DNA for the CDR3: TGCGCCAGCAGCTATAGCGGGGGAGAGAACAATGAGCAGTTCTTC. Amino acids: CASSYSGGENNEQFF. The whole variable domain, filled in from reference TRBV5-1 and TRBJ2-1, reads KAGVTQTPRYLIKTRGQQVTLSCSPISGHRSVSWYQQTPGQGLQFLFEYFSETQRNKGNFPGRFSGRQFSNSRSEMNVSTLELGDSALYLCASSYSGGENNEQFFGPGTRLTVL.

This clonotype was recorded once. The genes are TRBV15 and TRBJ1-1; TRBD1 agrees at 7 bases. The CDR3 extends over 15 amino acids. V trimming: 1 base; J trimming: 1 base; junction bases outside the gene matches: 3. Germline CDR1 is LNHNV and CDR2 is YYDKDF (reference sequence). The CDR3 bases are TGTGCCACCAGCAGAGTGGGACAGAAGAACACTGAAGCTTTCTTT. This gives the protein CATSRVGQKNTEAFF.

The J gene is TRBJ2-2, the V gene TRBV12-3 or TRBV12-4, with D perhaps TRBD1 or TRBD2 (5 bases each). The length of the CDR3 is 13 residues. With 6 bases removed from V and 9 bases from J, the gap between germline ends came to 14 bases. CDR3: CASSRGGTRELFF. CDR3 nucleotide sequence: TGTGCCAGCAGCCGTGGGGGTACCCGGGAGCTGTTTTTT.

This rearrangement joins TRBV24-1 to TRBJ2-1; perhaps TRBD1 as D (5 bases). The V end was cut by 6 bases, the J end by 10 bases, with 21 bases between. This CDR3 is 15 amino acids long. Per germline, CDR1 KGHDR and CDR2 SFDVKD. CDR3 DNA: TGTGCCACCAGTCTCGGACACGCATCGATCTACGAGCAGTTCTTC. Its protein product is CATSLGHASIYEQFF.

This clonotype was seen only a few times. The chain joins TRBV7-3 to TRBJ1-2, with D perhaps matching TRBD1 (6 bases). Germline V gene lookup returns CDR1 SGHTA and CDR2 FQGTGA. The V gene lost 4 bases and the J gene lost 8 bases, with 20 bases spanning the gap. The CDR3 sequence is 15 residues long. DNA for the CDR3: TGTGCCAGCAGCTCCCAACCGACAGGAGAAGGCGGCTACACCTTC. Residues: CASSSQPTGEGGYTF.

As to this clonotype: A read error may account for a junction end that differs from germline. CDR3 DNA: TGTGCCTGCAGCCTCACTACTAGCGGCAGTGAGACCCAGTACTTC. Its protein product is CACSLTTSGSETQYF. V is TRBV11-2 and J is TRBJ2-5; 8 nucleotides line up with TRBD2. This CDR3 spans 15 amino acids. CDR1 is SGHAT and CDR2 is FQNNGV in the germline V gene.

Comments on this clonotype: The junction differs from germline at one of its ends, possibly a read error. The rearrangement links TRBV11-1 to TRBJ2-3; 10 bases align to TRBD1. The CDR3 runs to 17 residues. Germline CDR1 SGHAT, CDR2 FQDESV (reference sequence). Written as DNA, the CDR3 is TGTGCCAGCAGCTTAGGAGCGTGGGGACAGGGGCCAGATGCGCAGTATTTT. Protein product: CASSLGAWGQGPDAQYF.

The CDR3 DNA reads as TGCAGTGCTGCCGGGACTACAAGCTCCTACGAGCAGTACTTC. This gives the protein CSAAGTTSSYEQYF. The rearrangement links TRBV20-1 to TRBJ2-7; 7 bases are a match to TRBD2. The germline V gene has CDR1 DFQATT and CDR2 SNEGSKA (reference sequence). V lost 5 bases to trimming and J lost 0 bases; unmatched junction nucleotides: 7. CDR3 length: 14 amino acids.

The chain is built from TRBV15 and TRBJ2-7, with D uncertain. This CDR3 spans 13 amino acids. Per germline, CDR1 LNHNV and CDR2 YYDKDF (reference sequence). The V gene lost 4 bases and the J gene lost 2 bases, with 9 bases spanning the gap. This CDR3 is CATSIQPTYEQYF. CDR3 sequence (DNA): TGTGCCACCAGCATACAGCCAACCTACGAGCAGTACTTC.

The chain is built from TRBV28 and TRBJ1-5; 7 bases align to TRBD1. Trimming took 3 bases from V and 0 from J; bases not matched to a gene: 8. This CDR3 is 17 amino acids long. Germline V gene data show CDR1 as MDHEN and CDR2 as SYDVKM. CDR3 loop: CASSFQGGQFSNQPQHF. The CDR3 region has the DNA TGTGCCAGCAGTTTCCAGGGGGGTCAGTTTAGCAATCAGCCCCAGCATTTT. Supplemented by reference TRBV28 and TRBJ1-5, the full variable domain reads DVKVTQSSRYLVKRTGEKVFLECVQDMDHENMFWYRQDPGLGLRLIYFSYDVKMKEKGDIPEGYSVSREKKERFSLILESASTNQTSMYLCASSFQGGQFSNQPQHFGDGTRLSIL.

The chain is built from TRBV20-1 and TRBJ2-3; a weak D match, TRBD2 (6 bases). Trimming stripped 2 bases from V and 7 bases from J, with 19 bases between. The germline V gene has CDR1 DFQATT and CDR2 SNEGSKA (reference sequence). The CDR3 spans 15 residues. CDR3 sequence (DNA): TGCAGTGCTAGACCCAGGGACCCGGGGACTCATACGCAGTATTTT. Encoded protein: CSARPRDPGTHTQYF.

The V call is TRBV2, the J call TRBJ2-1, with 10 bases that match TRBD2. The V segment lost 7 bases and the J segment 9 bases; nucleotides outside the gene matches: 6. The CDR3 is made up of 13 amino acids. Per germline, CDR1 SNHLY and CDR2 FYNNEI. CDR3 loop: CASNLAGELEQFF. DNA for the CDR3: TGTGCCAGCAACCTAGCGGGAGAGCTTGAGCAGTTCTTC.

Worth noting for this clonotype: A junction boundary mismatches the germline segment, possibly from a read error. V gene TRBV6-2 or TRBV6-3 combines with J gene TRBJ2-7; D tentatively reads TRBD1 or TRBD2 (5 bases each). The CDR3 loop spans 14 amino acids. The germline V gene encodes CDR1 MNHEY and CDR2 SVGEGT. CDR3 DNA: TGTGCCAGCAGCACGAGGGGACCCACTTACGGGCAGTACTTC. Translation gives CASSTRGPTYGQYF.

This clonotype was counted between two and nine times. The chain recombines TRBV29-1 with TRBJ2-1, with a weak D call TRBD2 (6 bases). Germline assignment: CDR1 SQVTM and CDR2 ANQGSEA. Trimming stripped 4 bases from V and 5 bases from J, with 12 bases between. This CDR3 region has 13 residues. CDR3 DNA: TGCAGCGTTGGGGCGGGGCCTCACAATGAGCAGTTCTTC. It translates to CSVGAGPHNEQFF.

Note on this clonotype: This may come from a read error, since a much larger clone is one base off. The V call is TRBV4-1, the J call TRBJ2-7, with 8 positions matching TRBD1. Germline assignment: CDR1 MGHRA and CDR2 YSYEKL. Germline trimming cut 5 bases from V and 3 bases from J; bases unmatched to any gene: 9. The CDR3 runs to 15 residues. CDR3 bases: TGCGCCAGCAGCTGGGACTTGGGGACAGGCTACGAGCAGTACTTC. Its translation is CASSWDLGTGYEQYF.

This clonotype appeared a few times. The CDR3 DNA reads TGTGCCAGCAGCTCTGACAGAATAAAAAACATTCAGTACTTC. Protein: CASSSDRIKNIQYF. The chain combines TRBV12-3 or TRBV12-4 with TRBJ2-4; a possible D gene is TRBD1 (5 bases). The CDR3 runs 14 residues. The V and J ends lost 6 bases and 4 bases respectively, with 13 bases between them.

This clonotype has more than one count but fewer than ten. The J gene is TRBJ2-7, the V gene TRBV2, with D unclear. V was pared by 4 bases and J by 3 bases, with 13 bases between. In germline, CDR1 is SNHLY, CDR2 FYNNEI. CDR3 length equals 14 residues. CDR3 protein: CASSAKSLNYEQYF. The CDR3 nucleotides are TGTGCCAGCAGTGCCAAAAGCCTTAACTACGAGCAGTACTTC.

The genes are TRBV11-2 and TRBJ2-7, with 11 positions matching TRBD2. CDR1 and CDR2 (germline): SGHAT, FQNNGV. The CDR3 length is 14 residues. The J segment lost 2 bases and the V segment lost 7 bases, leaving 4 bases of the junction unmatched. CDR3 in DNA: TGTGCCAGCAACAGACTAGCGGGACCCTACGAGCAGTACTTC. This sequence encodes CASNRLAGPYEQYF.

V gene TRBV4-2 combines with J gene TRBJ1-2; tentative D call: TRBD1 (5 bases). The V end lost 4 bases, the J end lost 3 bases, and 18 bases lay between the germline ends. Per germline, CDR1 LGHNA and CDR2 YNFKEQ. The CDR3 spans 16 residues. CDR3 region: CASSLAGKGEDYGYTF. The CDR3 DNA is TGTGCCAGCAGCCTCGCCGGGAAAGGGGAAGACTATGGCTACACCTTC.

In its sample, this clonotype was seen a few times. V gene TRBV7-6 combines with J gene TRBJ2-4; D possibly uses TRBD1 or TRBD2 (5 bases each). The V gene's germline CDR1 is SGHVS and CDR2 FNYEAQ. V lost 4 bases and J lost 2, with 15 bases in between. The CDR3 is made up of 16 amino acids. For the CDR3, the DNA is TGTGCCAGCAGCTCCCCTTGGGGGAAGACCAAAAACATTCAGTACTTC. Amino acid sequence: CASSSPWGKTKNIQYF.

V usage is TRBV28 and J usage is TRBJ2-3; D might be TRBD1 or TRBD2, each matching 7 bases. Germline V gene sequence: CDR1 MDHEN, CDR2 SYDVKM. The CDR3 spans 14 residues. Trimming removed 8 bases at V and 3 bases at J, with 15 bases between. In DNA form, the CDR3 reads TGTGCCAGCGGGGGAGGGGGCGGGACAGATACGCAGTATTTT. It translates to CASGGGGGTDTQYF.

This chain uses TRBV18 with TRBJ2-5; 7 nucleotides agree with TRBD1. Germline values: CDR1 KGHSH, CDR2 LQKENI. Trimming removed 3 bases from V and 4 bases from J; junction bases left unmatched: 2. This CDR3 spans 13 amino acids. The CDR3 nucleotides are TGTGCCAGCTCACCCCGGACAGGAGAGACCCAGTACTTC. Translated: CASSPRTGETQYF.

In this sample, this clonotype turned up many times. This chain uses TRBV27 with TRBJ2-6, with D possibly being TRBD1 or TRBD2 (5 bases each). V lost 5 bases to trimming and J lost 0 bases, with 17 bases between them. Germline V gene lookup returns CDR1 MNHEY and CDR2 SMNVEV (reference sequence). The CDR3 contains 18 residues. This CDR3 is CASSEGPGSLSGANVLTF. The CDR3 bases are TGTGCCAGCAGTGAGGGGCCGGGATCCCTCTCTGGGGCCAACGTCCTGACTTTC.

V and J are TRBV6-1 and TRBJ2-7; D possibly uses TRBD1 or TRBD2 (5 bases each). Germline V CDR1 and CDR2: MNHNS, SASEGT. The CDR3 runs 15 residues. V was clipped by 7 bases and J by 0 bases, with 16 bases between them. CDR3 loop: CASIEAGTPSYEQYF. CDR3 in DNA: TGTGCCAGCATCGAAGCCGGGACCCCCTCCTACGAGCAGTACTTC.

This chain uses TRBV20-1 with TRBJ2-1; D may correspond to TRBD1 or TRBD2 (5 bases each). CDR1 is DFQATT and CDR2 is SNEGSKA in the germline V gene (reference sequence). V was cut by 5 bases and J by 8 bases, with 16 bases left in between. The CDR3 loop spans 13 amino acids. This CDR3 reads CSAPRDQRHEQFF. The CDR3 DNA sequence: TGCAGTGCTCCCCGGGACCAGCGTCATGAGCAGTTCTTC.

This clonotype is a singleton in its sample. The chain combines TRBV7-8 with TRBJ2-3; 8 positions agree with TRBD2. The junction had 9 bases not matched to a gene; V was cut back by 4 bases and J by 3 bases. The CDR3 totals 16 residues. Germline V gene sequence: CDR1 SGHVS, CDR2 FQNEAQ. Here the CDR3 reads CASSYRAGGETDTQYF. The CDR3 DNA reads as TGTGCCAGCAGCTACAGGGCGGGAGGCGAGACAGATACGCAGTATTTT.

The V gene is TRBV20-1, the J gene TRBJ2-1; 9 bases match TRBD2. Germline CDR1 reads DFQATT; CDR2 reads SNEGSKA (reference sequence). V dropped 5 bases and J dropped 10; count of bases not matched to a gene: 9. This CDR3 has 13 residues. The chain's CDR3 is CSASYSGSGEQFF. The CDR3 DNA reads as TGCAGTGCTTCTTATAGCGGGAGTGGGGAGCAGTTCTTC.

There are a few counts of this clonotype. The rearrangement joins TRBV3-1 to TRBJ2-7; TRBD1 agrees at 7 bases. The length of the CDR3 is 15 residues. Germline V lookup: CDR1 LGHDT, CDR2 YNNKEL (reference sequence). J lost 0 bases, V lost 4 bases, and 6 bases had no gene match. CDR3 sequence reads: CASSLSDRFSYEQYF. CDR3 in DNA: TGTGCCAGCAGCCTTTCGGACAGGTTCTCCTACGAGCAGTACTTC.